The entry below describes one T cell receptor (beta chain). Antigen: not known. The study ran its PCR with 60 Vbeta and 13 Jbeta primers. Using immunoSEQ multiplex PCR, the repertoire was profiled, and TCRdb retains in-frame clones only, with some absent. The sample yields 180,000 or so clones, about three quarters seen once. The data were obtained in a study of cytomegalovirus exposure and HLA in healthy donors. Broader study findings: Links to common viral pathogens appeared, in a later analysis, for several of the most significant clusters.

Germline V lookup: CDR1 MGHRA, CDR2 YSYEKL. Trimming cost V 0 bases and J 4 bases; bases outside gene matches: 8. This CDR3 has 16 amino acids. The specimen sequenced was PBMCs. This sequence joins TRBV4-1 and TRBJ2-5; the match to TRBD2 covers 7 bases. This clonotype was obtained from a middle-aged man in good health and CMV-seropositive. CDR3 DNA sequence: TGCGCCAGCAGCCAAGATTATCCGGGGGGTGGAGAGACCCAGTACTTC. Protein: CASSQDYPGGGETQYF.